This T cell receptor beta chain derives from a study of blood T cell repertoires in COVID-19 (dated by TCRdb to 2020 to 2021). Turning to the overall study: The collaborator samples originated in the United States, Italy and Spain and spanned the acute and convalescent phases of COVID-19. The prospective study material was composed of cDNA or gDNA derived from T cells, B-cell-depleted T cells, or PBMCs. Nearly every sample came with metadata listing a de-identified subject ID, COVID-19 status, age in years and sex. Where available, HLA class I and class II types were obtained from metadata supplied by the sample provider rather than from assay-based typing. The dataset comprised deeply sampled blood TCRbeta repertoires from subjects exposed to, actively infected with, or recovered from COVID-19. The repertoires were made available in a free public database intended to serve as a resource for research on the immune response to SARS-CoV-2. The samples were drawn from the first 160 participants of the ongoing ImmuneRACE study and from roughly 1,300 subjects provided by 6 global collaborators. Here is what the overall study found, with its caveats: The amount of clinical and demographic metadata varied by source and participant and was provided uncurated.

On this clone: There is no known antigen for this receptor. No much larger clone is present one base from it, and per-base qualities are unavailable.

The germline V gene supplies CDR1 SGHRS and CDR2 YFSETQ. The cysteine opens and the phenylalanine closes a CDR3 of 14 amino acids. The CDR3 DNA has 42 bases and is translated from base 1. V is trimmed back by 1 base and J by 2 bases, and the junction contains 2 bases that no gene match accounts for. TCRbeta CDR3 regions were amplified from genomic DNA using the immunoSEQ Assay, a bias-controlled multiplex PCR. Processing in the source paper ran as follows. The number of nucleated cells in each sample was estimated by amplification of reference gene primers within the assay. To quantify the absolute abundance of each unique TCRbeta CDR3 rearrangement, sequence reads were collapsed and filtered. For each sample, productive Simpson clonality was calculated as the square root of Simpson's diversity index across productive rearrangements. Held by TCRdb, this immuneACCESS table contains in-frame sequences only and omits some clones. Under half of the omission traces to an unresolved V gene where checked; the cause of the rest is unknown. The D gene and trimming were derived from the DNA, and the V and J assignments and clone size from that table. The sample table lists 170,000 or so clones, roughly 87% of them with a count of one. 7% of the sample comes from the top ten.

In the prospective study, participants were roughly 18 to 95 years old, resided in 20 to 30 geographic areas of the United States, and were enrolled through a virtual design. To assign participants to cohorts, the prospective study relied on clinical history that participants themselves reported in a screening survey and a study questionnaire. For ImmuneRACE Cohort 3, a participant was defined as recovered based on two consecutive negative NP/OP PCR tests, clearance by a healthcare professional, or resolution of symptoms. Each participant in the prospective study had whole blood, serum and a nasopharyngeal or oropharyngeal swab collected by mobile phlebotomists. Over a roughly two-month period, participants in the prospective study had the option of providing additional blood draws and questionnaires. Prospective study blood samples were shipped either frozen or at room temperature before DNA extraction.

The rearrangement combines TRBV5-1 with TRBJ1-2; TRBD1 matches 7 bases in the middle. The sequenced sample was PBMCs or T cells enriched from blood (not recorded which). The clonotype was recovered from a woman aged 50 to 65 who had recovered from COVID-19. The DNA sequence is given as TGCGCCAGCAGCTTGCCAGGGGGGAACTATGGCTACACCTTC. The encoded protein is CASSLPGGNYGYTF.